These T cell receptor beta chains were read from a single sample in a study of cytomegalovirus exposure and HLA in healthy donors. Profiled with immunoSEQ multiplex PCR; TCRdb holds only in-frame clones, not every one. The repertoire holds 95,000 to 100,000 clones, with 65% to 75% as singletons. The specimen sequenced was PBMCs. These receptors were collected from a woman aged 40 to 50 in good health and CMV-seronegative. CDR3s include the opening cysteine and the closing phenylalanine or tryptophan. D genes are given only for firm matches. Not all rows give a size; the values are once, few, many and, for expanded clones, a class.

V,J,size,D,CDR3,DNA
TRBV5-1,TRBJ2-1,.,.,CASSYYRDLGDEQFF,TGCGCCAGCAGCTATTACAGGGATCTGGGCGATGAGCAGTTCTTC
TRBV6-1,TRBJ2-7,once,.,CASRLTGTEQYF,TGTGCCAGCAGACTGACAGGCACTGAGCAGTACTTC
TRBV2,TRBJ2-5,.,TRBD1,CASSGIKDRDSQETQYF,TGTGCCAGCAGCGGGATAAAAGACCGGGACAGTCAAGAGACCCAGTACTTC
TRBV11-1,TRBJ2-1,.,.,CASSPRGFYNGQFF,TGTGCCAGCAGCCCGCGGGGATTCTACAATGGGCAGTTCTTC
TRBV7-3,TRBJ2-2,.,TRBD2,CASSHLAGYTGELFF,TGTGCCAGCAGCCATCTAGCGGGGTACACCGGGGAGCTGTTTTTT
TRBV4-1,TRBJ1-1,few,.,CASSQDRGNTEAFF,TGCGCCAGCAGCCAAGATCGGGGGAACACTGAAGCTTTCTTT
TRBV19,TRBJ2-7,.,.,CASSRSAGAQEQYF,TGTGCCAGTAGTCGGTCGGCAGGGGCTCAGGAGCAGTACTTC
TRBV6-4,TRBJ1-4,.,.,CASSEDDRNEKLFF,TGTGCCAGCAGTGAGGACGACAGGAATGAAAAACTGTTTTTT
TRBV21-1,TRBJ2-7,.,.,CASSKSSASEQYF,TGTGCCAGCAGCAAGTCTAGCGCCTCCGAGCAGTACTTC
TRBV7-8,TRBJ2-7,once,TRBD2,CASSLKRLAGGPRNVQYF,TGTGCCAGCAGCTTAAAAAGACTAGCGGGAGGGCCCAGAAACGTGCAGTACTTC
TRBV19,TRBJ1-1,once,TRBD1,CASSIDRQGGTEAFF,TGTGCCAGTAGTATAGATCGGCAGGGGGGTACTGAAGCTTTCTTT
TRBV2,TRBJ1-4,few,.,CASSEVGASEKLFF,TGTGCCAGCAGTGAAGTAGGGGCGAGTGAAAAACTGTTTTTT
TRBV11-2,TRBJ2-2,.,TRBD2,CASSLEAAGANTGELFF,TGTGCCAGCAGCTTAGAAGCAGCGGGAGCGAACACCGGGGAGCTGTTTTTT
TRBV6-6,TRBJ1-1,.,.,CASSYMGRDTEAFF,TGTGCCAGCAGTTACATGGGGCGAGACACTGAAGCTTTCTTT
TRBV9,TRBJ2-1,.,TRBD2,CASSAGLAGGRDEQFF,TGTGCCAGCAGCGCAGGACTAGCGGGGGGGCGCGATGAGCAGTTCTTC
TRBV11-1,TRBJ1-6,.,TRBD1,CASSLQGANSPLHF,TGTGCCAGCAGCTTACAGGGGGCGAATTCACCCCTCCACTTT
TRBV28,TRBJ1-2,.,.,CASSLGGLYTF,TGTGCCAGCAGTTTGGGGGGGCTATACACCTTC
TRBV30,TRBJ2-7,.,TRBD1,CAWSGGQPYEQYF,TGTGCCTGGAGTGGGGGACAGCCCTACGAGCAGTACTTC
TRBV28,TRBJ2-3,.,TRBD1,CASSFPDRVGDTQYF,TGTGCCAGCAGTTTTCCGGACAGGGTCGGAGATACGCAGTATTTT
TRBV9,TRBJ2-3,.,TRBD2,CASSVGASGSSGTDTQYF,TGTGCCAGCAGCGTAGGAGCTAGCGGGAGTAGCGGGACAGATACGCAGTATTTT
TRBV5-4,TRBJ2-5,.,TRBD1,CASSRRDRVYQETQYF,TGTGCCAGCAGCCGCCGGGACAGGGTGTACCAAGAGACCCAGTACTTC
TRBV2,TRBJ2-1,.,.,CASSKALRDEQFF,TGTGCCAGCAGTAAAGCGCTTCGGGATGAGCAGTTCTTC
TRBV7-9,TRBJ1-3,few,.,CASSSKTRESPIYF,TGTGCCAGCAGCTCCAAGACCAGGGAAAGCCCCATATATTTT
TRBV27,TRBJ1-6,.,.,CASSSHRGRGRGNSPLHF,TGTGCCAGCAGTTCCCACCGGGGCAGGGGACGGGGAAATTCACCCCTCCACTTT
TRBV2,TRBJ2-4,few,.,CASSAEQGIAKNIQYF,TGTGCCAGCAGTGCCGAACAGGGAATAGCCAAAAACATTCAGTACTTC
TRBV7-8,TRBJ2-7,.,.,CASSPPTVLYEQYF,TGTGCCAGCAGCCCCCCGACAGTTCTGTACGAGCAGTACTTC
TRBV9,TRBJ2-3,.,TRBD2,CASSFGTSGRTDTQYF,TGTGCCAGCAGCTTCGGGACTAGCGGAAGAACAGATACGCAGTATTTT
TRBV4-2,TRBJ2-2,.,TRBD2,CASSQRGGAGLAAAGELFF,TGTGCCAGCAGCCAAAGGGGCGGAGCGGGACTAGCGGCCGCCGGGGAGCTGTTTTTT
TRBV6-1,TRBJ2-1,once,TRBD2,CASPGLAGGRGEQFF,TGTGCCAGCCCCGGACTAGCGGGGGGGCGGGGTGAGCAGTTCTTC
TRBV27,TRBJ2-1,.,TRBD2,CASSIAPTSRLYNEQFF,TGTGCCAGCAGTATCGCCCCGACTAGCAGACTATACAATGAGCAGTTCTTC
TRBV7-9,TRBJ2-4,.,.,CSSSLELLSIQYF,TGTTCCAGCAGCTTAGAACTCCTTAGCATTCAGTACTTC
TRBV20-1,TRBJ2-5,few,.,CSARPQETQYF,TGCAGTGCTAGACCTCAAGAGACCCAGTACTTC
TRBV7-3,TRBJ2-1,.,TRBD2,CASSAGVSYEQFF,TGTGCCAGCAGTGCGGGGGTATCCTACGAGCAGTTCTTC
TRBV2,TRBJ2-3,.,TRBD2,CASRRLAGDSDTQYF,TGTGCCAGCAGGCGACTAGCGGGGGACTCAGATACGCAGTATTTT
TRBV6-1,TRBJ1-3,once,.,CASSEALRLGGGNTIYF,TGTGCCAGCAGTGAAGCGCTTCGACTTGGTGGAGGAAACACCATATATTTT
TRBV6-5,TRBJ2-5,.,TRBD1,CASSYLDRARDTQYF,TGTGCCAGCAGTTACCTTGACAGGGCCCGAGATACCCAGTACTTC